This entry lists 4 T cell receptor beta chains sequenced from one sample in a study of blood T cell repertoires in COVID-19. The protocol was immunoSEQ multiplex PCR, while the TCRdb copy is restricted to in-frame clones and leaves out a portion. The table has some 74,000 clones, more than 70% seen once. Specimen: peripheral blood. The receptors were gathered from a woman older than 75 with acute or convalescent COVID-19.

The rearrangement uses TRBV27 and TRBJ2-7, with 12 bases that match TRBD2. The J segment lost 6 bases and the V segment lost 6 bases, leaving 6 bases of the junction unmatched. The CDR3 runs 14 residues. CDR1 is MNHEY and CDR2 is SMNVEV in the germline V gene (reference sequence). This CDR3 is CASSPTSGGTEQYF. CDR3 coding DNA: TGTGCCAGCAGCCCGACTAGCGGGGGCACCGAGCAGTACTTC.

In the case of this clone: Within the sample, other DNA sequences also encode this same CDR3. The V and J genes are TRBV7-9 and TRBJ1-4, with TRBD1 matching over 7 bases. CDR3 length: 15 residues. From germline, CDR1 is SEHNR and CDR2 FQNEAQ (reference sequence). V trimming: 3 bases; J trimming: 5 bases; junction bases outside the gene matches: 6. Written as DNA, the CDR3 is TGTGCCAGCAGCTTCCAGGGGGGTACGAATGAAAAACTGTTTTTT. It translates to CASSFQGGTNEKLFF.

This chain links TRBV7-2 with TRBJ2-2; the D is unclear. Looked up from germline, CDR1 is SGHTA and CDR2 is FQGNSA. Trimming left V 5 bases short and J 5 bases short, with 15 bases between. The CDR3 is made up of 15 amino acids. The CDR3 loop reads CASSPAGPGTGELFF. The CDR3 DNA follows: TGTGCCAGCAGCCCCGCCGGCCCGGGTACCGGGGAGCTGTTTTTT.

The chain uses TRBV11-3 and TRBJ2-1; D unclear. V was pared by 3 bases and J by 5 bases, with 8 bases between. The germline CDR1 and CDR2 sequences are SGHNT and YENEEA. The CDR3 sequence is 13 residues long. This CDR3 is CASSFYPDNEQFF. The CDR3 bases are TGTGCCAGCAGCTTTTATCCGGACAATGAGCAGTTCTTC.